These 11 T cell receptor beta chains share one sample of origin, sequenced in a study of cytomegalovirus exposure and HLA in healthy donors. PCR amplification relied on 60 Vbeta primers (plus 13 Jbeta primers). The method was immunoSEQ multiplex PCR; TCRdb's version includes in-frame clones alone and lacks a portion of them. The sample comprises over 150,000 clones, roughly 80% of which are singletons, and under 3% rests with the top ten. The specimen sequenced was PBMCs. The receptors were gathered from a young woman in good health and CMV-seronegative.

This clone has only one observation. The J gene is TRBJ2-7, the V gene TRBV5-1; a weak D match, TRBD2 (6 bases). Germline V gene sequence: CDR1 SGHRS, CDR2 YFSETQ. CDR3 length: 14 residues. The V and J ends lost 0 bases and 3 bases respectively, with 10 bases between them. As DNA, the CDR3 is TGCGCCAGCAGCTTGGGTGGCGGGAACTACGAGCAGTACTTC. This translates into CASSLGGGNYEQYF.

The chain couples TRBV5-1 to TRBJ2-5, with D possibly TRBD1 on 5 matching bases. The J call is in doubt because the DNA end fits TRBJ2-7 better. The CDR3 runs 14 residues. Germline lookup yields CDR1 SGHRS and CDR2 YFSETQ. CDR3 sequence: CASSFRGRAYEQYF. CDR3 nucleotide sequence: TGCGCCAGCAGCTTTCGCGGCAGGGCCTACGAGCAGTACTTC.

This chain links TRBV11-2 with TRBJ2-7; the D gene is possibly TRBD2 (5 bases). The germline CDR1 and CDR2 sequences are SGHAT and FQNNGV. The germline V and J ends were trimmed by 1 base and 2 bases, with 15 bases remaining between them. CDR3 length: 16 residues. Here the CDR3 DNA reads TGTGCCAGCAGCTTAGGCGGTGCGGGCCCTCCCTACGAGCAGTACTTC. Its protein product is CASSLGGAGPPYEQYF.

The CDR3 DNA is TGTGCCAGCACCCGAGCGGGGAAGAACACTGAAGCTTTCTTT. This translates into CASTRAGKNTEAFF. The V gene is TRBV25-1, the J gene TRBJ1-1; D is unclear. This CDR3 is 14 amino acids long. Trimming stripped 7 bases from V and 1 base from J, with 13 bases between. Germline CDR1 reads MGHDK; CDR2 reads SYGVNS. The full variable domain, completed using reference TRBV25-1 and TRBJ1-1, is EADIYQTPRYLVIGTGKKITLECSQTMGHDKMYWYQQDPGMELHLIHYSYGVNSTEKGDLSSESTVSRIRTEHFPLTLESARPSHTSQYLCASTRAGKNTEAFFGQGTRLTVV.

DNA for the CDR3: TGTGCCAGCAGTAACGGACAGGGGAGGGGGCGCGAGCAGTACTTC. Residues: CASSNGQGRGREQYF. This chain connects TRBV27 to TRBJ2-7; 9 nucleotides agree with TRBD1. This CDR3 has 15 residues. Germline lookup yields CDR1 MNHEY and CDR2 SMNVEV (reference sequence). The J segment lost 6 bases and the V segment lost 5 bases, leaving 11 bases of the junction unmatched.

V gene TRBV7-2 combines with J gene TRBJ1-5; D remains unclear. V was trimmed by 1 base and J by 9 bases, leaving 16 bases between them. This CDR3 region has 15 residues. Germline CDR1 is SGHTA and CDR2 is FQGNSA. This CDR3 reads CASSLDERGSPPQHF. As DNA, the CDR3 is TGTGCCAGCAGCTTAGATGAACGCGGAAGCCCGCCCCAGCATTTT.

This clone was picked up a small number of times. The J gene is TRBJ1-1, the V gene TRBV10-3; possible D gene TRBD1, 6 bases. This CDR3 has 13 residues. Germline V gene lookup returns CDR1 ENHRY and CDR2 SYGVKD. V lost 11 bases, J lost 3 bases, and 16 bases lay in between. This CDR3 is CAALTGPDTEAFF. Written as DNA, the CDR3 is TGTGCCGCCCTGACAGGCCCGGACACTGAAGCTTTCTTT.

This chain connects TRBV18 to TRBJ2-3; D not resolved. This CDR3 has 14 amino acids. Germline lookup yields CDR1 KGHSH and CDR2 LQKENI. V dropped 2 bases and J dropped 2 bases, with 8 bases sitting between them. The CDR3, as DNA: TGTGCCAGCTCACCATCCAGGCTCACAGATACGCAGTATTTT. This sequence encodes CASSPSRLTDTQYF.

This rearrangement joins TRBV6-1 to TRBJ2-5; D is undetermined. Germline lookup yields CDR1 MNHNS and CDR2 SASEGT. The CDR3 has 13 residues. V was shortened by 3 bases and J by 0 bases, with 5 bases between the two germline ends. CDR3 protein: CASSEWHQETQYF. CDR3 bases: TGTGCCAGCAGTGAGTGGCACCAAGAGACCCAGTACTTC.

The rearrangement links TRBV14 to TRBJ2-3, with 10 bases matching TRBD2. Germline assignment: CDR1 SGHDN and CDR2 FVKESK. CDR3 length: 18 residues. J lost 0 bases, V lost 2 bases, and 8 bases had no gene match. CDR3 coding DNA: TGTGCCAGCAGCCAACCATCTAGCGGGGGACCTAGCACAGATACGCAGTATTTT. It specifies CASSQPSSGGPSTDTQYF.

The CDR3 DNA sequence: TGTGCCAGCAGGATAGATCTCGGGACCCAGTACTTC. As protein: CASRIDLGTQYF. This rearrangement joins TRBV28 to TRBJ2-5; D unresolved. V was pared by 6 bases and J by 7 bases, with 12 bases between. CDR1 and CDR2 from the germline V gene are MDHEN and SYDVKM. This CDR3 comprises 12 residues.